A single sample gave rise to the 12 T cell receptor beta chains below, sequenced in a study of blood T cells in healthy people across ages. The second PCR ran about 6 to 11 cycles with a sample-barcoded 5' primer and J-beta primers. A single record per CDR3 protein comes from TCRdb applying MiXCR to the 5' RACE reads. Among about 840,000 distinct CDR3 sequences listed, around 29% were seen once. These data also formed part of another study, on T cells of mothers and their children.

Sequencing was done on a sample of blood. The source is a woman between 40 and 55 years old in good health.

This chain links TRBV18 with TRBJ1-1; the match to TRBD1 covers 7 bases. The CDR3 sequence is 16 residues long. Germline CDR1 reads KGHSH; CDR2 reads LQKENI. V lost 2 bases, J lost 0 bases, and 6 bases stayed unmatched. The CDR3 loop reads CASSPGTGAMNTEAFF. The CDR3 DNA sequence: TGTGCCAGCTCACCAGGCACAGGGGCCATGAACACTGAAGCTTTCTTT. Full variable domain (remainder filled in from reference TRBV18 and TRBJ1-1): NAGVMQNPRHLVRRRGQEARLRCSPMKGHSHVYWYRQLPEEGLKFMVYLQKENIIDESGMPKERFSAEFPKEGPSILRIQQVVRGDSAAYFCASSPGTGAMNTEAFFGQGTRLTVV.

The gene calls are TRBV28 and TRBJ2-5; TRBD1 agrees at 8 bases. V lost 3 bases and J lost 5; bases outside the gene matches: 11. This CDR3 comprises 16 residues. Germline CDR1 reads MDHEN; CDR2 reads SYDVKM. CDR3 coding DNA: TGTGCCAGCAGTTTTTTGGATCCAGGGGGCGTGGAGACCCAGTACTTC. It specifies CASSFLDPGGVETQYF.

The chain carries TRBV7-2 and TRBJ1-2; the D is unclear. This CDR3 contains 14 residues. The germline CDR1 and CDR2 sequences are SGHTA and FQGNSA. Trimming removed 1 base at V and 4 bases at J, with 10 bases between. CDR3 nucleotide sequence: TGTGCCAGCAGCTTAGTTGGTAGATTCTATGGCTACACCTTC. Amino acid sequence: CASSLVGRFYGYTF. The complete variable domain, with remaining parts taken from reference TRBV7-2 and TRBJ1-2, reads GAGVSQSPSNKVTEKGKDVELRCDPISGHTALYWYRQSLGQGLEFLIYFQGNSAPDKSGLPSDRFSAERTGGSVSTLTIQRTQQEDSAVYLCASSLVGRFYGYTFGSGTRLTVV.

This clonotype was recorded many times. The rearrangement links TRBV30 to TRBJ2-7; no clear D gene. V lost 2 bases, J lost 6 bases, and 14 bases lay in between. CDR1 is GTSNPN and CDR2 is SVGIG in the germline V gene (reference sequence). The CDR3 covers 13 residues. CDR3: CAWSTDLLGEQYF. The CDR3 nucleotides read TGTGCCTGGAGTACGGACCTCCTAGGCGAGCAGTACTTC.

This clonotype was counted between two and nine times. This sequence joins TRBV11-2 and TRBJ2-2, with a tentative D call TRBD1 (5 bases). Trimming took 6 bases from V and 2 from J, leaving 13 bases between them. Germline V lookup: CDR1 SGHAT, CDR2 FQNNGV. The CDR3 is 15 residues long. The CDR3 sequence is CASSLGAPNTGELFF. The CDR3 DNA sequence: TGTGCCAGCAGTCTAGGGGCACCCAACACCGGGGAGCTGTTTTTT.

At least ten counts were recorded for this clonotype. A single base separates this from a much larger clone, so it may be a read error. The V call is TRBV12-3 or TRBV12-4, the J call TRBJ1-1; a possible D gene is TRBD1 (5 bases). The V end was cut by 6 bases, the J end by 6 bases, with 23 bases between. This CDR3 has 16 amino acids. CDR3 nucleotides: TGTGCCAGCAGCCAGAACCACGACAGTAGGAGCGCTGAAGCTTTCTTT. Translated: CASSQNHDSRSAEAFF.

This chain uses TRBV29-1 with TRBJ2-3; a weak D match, TRBD2 (5 bases). This CDR3 is 13 amino acids long. Trimming stripped 1 base from V and 8 bases from J, with 13 bases between. The V gene's germline CDR1 is SQVTM and CDR2 ANQGSEA. The CDR3 reads CSVEVAGTSTQYF. DNA for the CDR3: TGCAGCGTTGAAGTTGCGGGTACGAGTACGCAGTATTTT.

This clonotype was seen repeatedly, ten times or more. This may stem from a read error, because a much larger clone lies one nucleotide away. The gene calls are TRBV6-2 or TRBV6-3 and TRBJ2-7; no reliable D call. Trimming pared 2 bases from V and 4 bases from J, leaving 6 bases between. Germline V lookup: CDR1 MNHEY, CDR2 SVGEGT. The CDR3 has 12 residues. CDR3 sequence (DNA): TGTGCCAGCAGTTACACGGGTTACGAGCAGTACTTC. Amino acid sequence: CASSYTGYEQYF.

This clonotype has more than one count but fewer than ten. V gene TRBV7-2 combines with J gene TRBJ2-3, with D perhaps matching TRBD2 (5 bases). CDR3 length equals 15 residues. V was shortened by 1 base and J by 4 bases, with 12 bases between the two germline ends. Germline-derived CDR1 and CDR2 are SGHTA and FQGNSA. CDR3 in DNA: TGTGCCAGCAGCTTAGTGAGACGGGGTTCAGATACGCAGTATTTT. It is translated as CASSLVRRGSDTQYF. The full variable domain, in which reference TRBV7-2 and TRBJ2-3 provide the parts outside the CDR3, is GAGVSQSPSNKVTEKGKDVELRCDPISGHTALYWYRQSLGQGLEFLIYFQGNSAPDKSGLPSDRFSAERTGGSVSTLTIQRTQQEDSAVYLCASSLVRRGSDTQYFGPGTRLTVL.

This clonotype was seen at least ten times. The chain joins TRBV12-3 or TRBV12-4 to TRBJ1-2; 8 nucleotides match TRBD1. J was trimmed by 5 bases and V by 6 bases; bases with no gene match: 11. The CDR3 covers 15 residues. The CDR3 region has the DNA TGTGCCAGCAGGGGAGTGCGGACAGGGAAGTATGGCTACACCTTC. Translated: CASRGVRTGKYGYTF.

V gene TRBV12-3 or TRBV12-4 combines with J gene TRBJ1-1, with no clear D. The CDR3 loop spans 14 amino acids. V was shortened by 5 bases and J by 5 bases, with 15 bases between the two germline ends. The CDR3 region has the DNA TGTGCCAGCAGTCCCGACCTTCCGGGTACTGAAGCTTTCTTT. Encoded protein: CASSPDLPGTEAFF.

This clonotype was observed a few times. The chain employs TRBV11-2 and TRBJ1-1; D unclear. Germline-derived CDR1 and CDR2 are SGHAT and FQNNGV. The CDR3 runs to 18 residues. V was cut by 3 bases and J by 2 bases, with 22 bases left in between. The DNA for the CDR3 is TGTGCCAGCAGCTTGCCGGCGAGGCGGTCGTTAAGAAACACTGAAGCTTTCTTT. Translation gives CASSLPARRSLRNTEAFF.